This T cell receptor beta chain was profiled in a study of blood T cell repertoires in COVID-19. Study as a whole: PBMCs, B-cell-depleted T cells, or T cells were the source of the cDNA or gDNA that made up the material.

The CDR3 runs 14 residues. V dropped 2 bases and J dropped 10 bases, with 13 bases sitting between them. The germline V gene encodes CDR1 SGHKS and CDR2 YYEKEE (reference sequence). Original methodology: Amplification of reference gene primers provided the estimated nucleated cell counts. Clones were read by immunoSEQ multiplex PCR, and TCRdb kept only the in-frame ones, dropping some. V, J and clone size were drawn from that table, and D and trimming were deduced from the DNA. Here the sample spans 280,000 or so clones, about 83% being singletons. The sequencing sample was made of peripheral blood. The sequence was obtained from a woman aged 45-60 years who had recovered from COVID-19. This sequence joins TRBV5-5 and TRBJ1-6; D call uncertain. CDR3 sequence (DNA): TGTGCCAGCAGCTTTTCGTTGGTGCTATCACCCCTCCACTTT. Amino acid sequence: CASSFSLVLSPLHF.